This T cell receptor (beta chain) was observed in a study of regulatory T cells in long-lasting Graves disease. This clonotype was detected once. Time point given: persistent/refractory GD, antithyroid drugs over 5 years with positive TRAb. TCR sequences were obtained from RNA taken from PBMCs. It was by American Thyroid Association guidelines that Graves' disease was diagnosed. In this cohort, patients came from an endocrinology department located in Xi'an, China. CDR1 is LNHDA and CDR2 is SQIVND in the germline V gene (reference sequence). V was pared by 5 bases and J by 7 bases, with 3 bases of the junction left unmatched. This CDR3 is 14 amino acids long. TCR beta libraries were built with iRepertoire HTBI primers and Arm-PCR of CDR3 regions. TCRdb used MiXCR to reprocess the multiplex PCR reads, holding one entry per CDR3 protein. This sample carries 300,000 to 500,000 distinct CDR3 sequences, roughly 20% of them seen once, and the ten largest clones take roughly 20%.

This sequence originates from a female donor with Graves disease. The chain couples TRBV19 to TRBJ1-6; 9 nucleotides match TRBD1. Sample: peripheral blood mononuclear cells (PBMCs), taken when the disease was refractory, from a patient treated with antithyroid drugs. The CDR3 bases are TGTGCCAGTAGTGCCGGGACAGGGAATTCACCCCTCCACTTT. Amino acid sequence: CASSAGTGNSPLHF. Variable domain in full (rest from reference TRBV19 and TRBJ1-6): DGGITQSPKYLFRKEGQNVTLSCEQNLNHDAMYWYRQDPGQGLRLIYYSQIVNDFQKGDIAEGYSVSREKKESFPLTVTSAQKNPTAFYLCASSAGTGNSPLHFGNGTRLTVT.